Following are 29 T cell receptor beta chains from one sample sequenced in a study of T cell responses to AZD1222 COVID-19 vaccine. TCRdb's copy holds only in-frame clones and misses some; the assay was immunoSEQ multiplex PCR. The sample has 120,000 or so clones, roughly nine tenths seen once; the top ten hold about 3%. Specimen: peripheral blood, collected on day 0 of AZD1222 vaccination. These receptors were taken from an adult in good health.

The V call is TRBV15, the J call TRBJ2-5; D is possibly TRBD1 or TRBD2 (5 bases each). The length of the CDR3 is 14 residues. V shed 1 base and J shed 5 bases, with 11 bases lying between them. Germline CDR1 LNHNV, CDR2 YYDKDF (reference sequence). CDR3: CATSRGGKEETQYF. CDR3 nucleotide sequence: TGTGCCACCAGCAGAGGGGGGAAAGAGGAGACCCAGTACTTC.

The gene calls are TRBV5-1 and TRBJ2-7; D remains ambiguous. Trimming removed 3 bases at V and 4 bases at J, with 5 bases between. This CDR3 has 11 amino acids. CDR1 is SGHRS and CDR2 is YFSETQ in the germline V gene. The CDR3 DNA reads TGCGCCAGCAGCTCTGCGTACGAGCAGTACTTC. Amino acids: CASSSAYEQYF.

This chain uses TRBV11-2 with TRBJ2-7, with a tentative D call TRBD2 (5 bases). The CDR3 covers 14 residues. The germline CDR1 and CDR2 sequences are SGHAT and FQNNGV. Trimming shortened V by 4 bases and J by 6 bases, and 16 bases separated the two germline ends. CDR3 DNA: TGTGCCAGCAGCTCTCTACGAGGGTGGGGCGAGCAGTACTTC. The encoded protein is CASSSLRGWGEQYF.

V and J are TRBV2 and TRBJ1-1; unclear D gene. The V end lost 7 bases, the J end lost 1 base, and 10 bases lay between the germline ends. The length of the CDR3 is 13 residues. The germline V gene encodes CDR1 SNHLY and CDR2 FYNNEI. The CDR3 reads CASTVQSNTEAFF. The CDR3 nucleotides are TGTGCCAGCACGGTCCAGTCGAACACTGAAGCTTTCTTT.

This clone was detected only once. V gene TRBV29-1 combines with J gene TRBJ2-7; 7 bases line up with TRBD2. Germline CDR1 reads SQVTM; CDR2 reads ANQGSEA. With 6 bases clipped from V and 3 bases from J, the junction kept 11 bases outside the gene matches. CDR3 length: 14 amino acids. This CDR3 is CSVVDLAGRYEQYF. The CDR3 bases are TGCAGCGTGGTCGACTTAGCGGGCCGCTACGAGCAGTACTTC.

The chain links TRBV7-2 to TRBJ2-2, with a possible D match to TRBD2 (6 bases). V dropped 4 bases and J dropped 7 bases, with 19 bases sitting between them. Germline V gene sequence: CDR1 SGHTA, CDR2 FQGNSA. This CDR3 contains 16 residues. The CDR3 protein is CASSYRLGVSGGELFF. CDR3 bases: TGTGCCAGCAGCTACCGACTAGGGGTGAGCGGCGGGGAGCTGTTTTTT.

V gene TRBV29-1 combines with J gene TRBJ1-1; no firm D call. The CDR3 is made up of 14 amino acids. V was trimmed by 7 bases and J by 7 bases, leaving 22 bases between them. Looked up from germline, CDR1 is SQVTM and CDR2 is ANQGSEA. CDR3 sequence: CSAALEVAGGEAFF. Here the CDR3 DNA reads TGCAGCGCCGCCTTAGAAGTCGCAGGAGGTGAAGCTTTCTTT.

The chain carries TRBV4-3 and TRBJ1-1; D call uncertain. Deletions cut 3 bases from V and 0 bases from J, with 17 bases between. Germline V gene data show CDR1 as LGHNA and CDR2 as YSLEER. The CDR3 is 17 amino acids. CDR3 nucleotide sequence: TGCGCCAGCAGCCATAGTACGTCCACGGCGGTGAACACTGAAGCTTTCTTT. Translated, it gives CASSHSTSTAVNTEAFF.

The sample holds one count of this clone. The rearrangement links TRBV10-3 to TRBJ1-6; D is possibly TRBD1 (6 bases). Germline V CDR1 and CDR2: ENHRY, SYGVKD. The CDR3 contains 14 residues. CDR3: CATEGGSYNSPLHF. As DNA, the CDR3 is TGTGCGACCGAGGGGGGCTCCTATAATTCACCCCTCCACTTT.

CDR3 amino acids: CASSLVGTTTYEQYF. The CDR3 DNA follows: TGTGCCAGCAGCTTAGTTGGGACTACTACCTACGAGCAGTACTTC. V gene TRBV7-2 combines with J gene TRBJ2-7; TRBD2 matches at 7 bases. Germline trimming cut 1 base from V and 2 bases from J; bases unmatched to any gene: 5. The CDR3 extends over 15 amino acids. From germline, CDR1 is SGHTA and CDR2 FQGNSA.

The genes are TRBV3-1 (or the pseudogene TRBV3-2) and TRBJ1-5; no clear D. This CDR3 is 14 amino acids long. Trimming took off 4 bases at V and 5 bases at J, with 12 bases between the two ends. Germline CDR1 is LGHDT and CDR2 is YNNKEL (reference sequence). The CDR3 loop is CASSRGLLDQPQHF. The DNA for the CDR3 is TGTGCCAGCAGCCGTGGACTGTTGGATCAGCCCCAGCATTTT.

The CDR3 is CASSVAYREQETQYF. The DNA of the CDR3 is TGTGCCAGCAGCGTAGCATACAGGGAGCAAGAGACCCAGTACTTC. The chain employs TRBV9 and TRBJ2-5, with D possibly being TRBD1 (6 bases). The CDR3 loop spans 15 amino acids. Germline CDR1 and CDR2: SGDLS and YYNGEE. The V and J ends lost 0 bases and 2 bases respectively, with 11 bases between them.

V and J are TRBV19 and TRBJ2-2, with TRBD2 identical over 8 bases. The length of the CDR3 is 15 residues. Germline assignment: CDR1 LNHDA and CDR2 SQIVND (reference sequence). Losses at the gene ends were 8 bases for V and 5 bases for J; bases not matched to a gene: 10. The CDR3 region is CASRGGWGATGELFF. The CDR3 DNA sequence: TGTGCCAGTCGGGGGGGGTGGGGCGCGACCGGGGAGCTGTTTTTT. Filled out from reference TRBV19 and TRBJ2-2, the complete variable domain reads DGGITQSPKYLFRKEGQNVTLSCEQNLNHDAMYWYRQDPGQGLRLIYYSQIVNDFQKGDIAEGYSVSREKKESFPLTVTSAQKNPTAFYLCASRGGWGATGELFFGEGSRLTVL.

CDR3 nucleotide sequence: TGTGCCAGTAGCCTGACGGCTCTCTCTGGAAACACCATATATTTT. Its protein product is CASSLTALSGNTIYF. The chain employs TRBV19 and TRBJ1-3, with no clear D. CDR3 length equals 15 residues. The ends were cut back, 6 bases at V and 0 bases at J, with 12 bases in the middle. The V gene's germline CDR1 is LNHDA and CDR2 SQIVND (reference sequence).

This rearrangement joins TRBV29-1 to TRBJ1-1; D is uncertain. Germline values: CDR1 SQVTM, CDR2 ANQGSEA. The CDR3 has 12 amino acids. V shed 7 bases and J shed 6 bases, with 15 bases lying between them. DNA for the CDR3: TGCAGCGCACGGGCCGCCCACCCTGAAGCTTTCTTT. As protein: CSARAAHPEAFF.

The J gene is TRBJ2-3, the V gene TRBV10-3, with 13 bases aligning to TRBD2. Trimming took 6 bases from V and 1 from J; bases not matched to a gene: 1. CDR1 is ENHRY and CDR2 is SYGVKD in the germline V gene. This CDR3 has 15 amino acids. Here the CDR3 DNA reads TGTGCCATCAGCGGGACTAGCGGGGGCACAGATACGCAGTATTTT. Translation gives CAISGTSGGTDTQYF.

This chain joins TRBV5-1 and TRBJ1-6, with D perhaps TRBD1 (5 bases). Trimming took off 0 bases at V and 8 bases at J, with 18 bases between the two ends. The CDR3 extends over 17 amino acids. Germline values: CDR1 SGHRS, CDR2 YFSETQ. The CDR3 coding sequence is TGCGCCAGCAGCTTGGAGGCGGGACCGCGTTTAGATTCACCCCTCCACTTT. Protein: CASSLEAGPRLDSPLHF.

The chain couples TRBV5-6 to TRBJ1-1; TRBD1 is a possible D gene (6 bases). Germline CDR1 reads SGHDT; CDR2 reads YYEEEE. The CDR3 totals 13 residues. Trimming took 7 bases from V and 3 from J, leaving 13 bases between them. The CDR3 DNA sequence: TGTGCCAGCGGGGGGGCTACGGACACTGAAGCTTTCTTT. Its protein product is CASGGATDTEAFF.

This chain uses TRBV9 with TRBJ2-1; 9 bases match TRBD2. The junction had 6 bases not matched to a gene; V was cut back by 2 bases and J by 3 bases. The CDR3 runs to 16 residues. CDR1 and CDR2 from the germline V gene are SGDLS and YYNGEE. The CDR3 is CASSVPSGGIYNEQFF. The CDR3 DNA is TGTGCCAGCAGCGTCCCAAGCGGGGGGATCTACAATGAGCAGTTCTTC.

The chain joins TRBV7-3 to TRBJ1-2, with a weak D call TRBD1 (5 bases). This CDR3 is 13 amino acids long. CDR1 SGHTA and CDR2 FQGTGA come from the germline V gene. V was trimmed by 5 bases and J by 4 bases, leaving 11 bases between them. CDR3 sequence reads: CASSPGRTYGYTF. CDR3 bases: TGTGCCAGCAGCCCGGGACGGACCTATGGCTACACCTTC.

This CDR3 is CASSYHSNQPQHF. The CDR3 DNA is TGTGCCAGCAGTTATCATAGCAATCAGCCCCAGCATTTT. V gene TRBV6-2 or TRBV6-3 combines with J gene TRBJ1-5; the D is unclear. The germline V gene has CDR1 MNHEY and CDR2 SVGEGT. This CDR3 comprises 13 residues. Trimming removed 3 bases from V and 0 bases from J, with 3 bases in between.

The rearrangement links TRBV2 to TRBJ2-3; possible D gene TRBD2, 6 bases. The V end was cut by 9 bases, the J end by 0 bases, with 13 bases between. The germline CDR1 and CDR2 sequences are SNHLY and FYNNEI. The length of the CDR3 is 14 residues. Here the CDR3 DNA reads TGTGCCAGAGGCCTGGGGACTAGCACAGATACGCAGTATTTT. It codes for CARGLGTSTDTQYF.

The V call is TRBV5-6, the J call TRBJ1-1; D possibly corresponds to TRBD1 (5 bases). The ends were cut back, 6 bases at V and 5 bases at J, with 23 bases in the middle. The CDR3 is made up of 16 amino acids. Germline CDR1 SGHDT, CDR2 YYEEEE. The CDR3 DNA reads as TGTGCCAGCAACCCCAGAGGCCGGGGGAGGCAGACTGAAGCTTTCTTT. Translated, it gives CASNPRGRGRQTEAFF.

The rearrangement uses TRBV6-1 and TRBJ2-1; D is uncertain. The CDR3 runs to 12 residues. V was shortened by 2 bases and J by 4 bases, with 3 bases between the two germline ends. Germline-derived CDR1 and CDR2 are MNHNS and SASEGT. The CDR3 DNA reads TGTGCCAGCAGTGAATATTACAATGAGCAGTTCTTC. This translates into CASSEYYNEQFF.

The rearrangement uses TRBV5-4 and TRBJ2-3; D perhaps matches TRBD1 (6 bases). The V end lost 1 base, the J end lost 3 bases, and 15 bases lay between the germline ends. Germline V gene data show CDR1 as SGHNT and CDR2 as YYREEE (reference sequence). This CDR3 is built from 16 residues. The CDR3 is CASSLWGQGRTDTQYF. The CDR3 DNA follows: TGTGCCAGCAGCTTGTGGGGGCAGGGTAGAACAGATACGCAGTATTTT.

This clone appeared a single time. The rearrangement links TRBV1 to TRBJ2-3; the table gives TRBD2 as D, unverified against the DNA. TRBV1 is listed as a pseudogene. The CDR3 sequence is 15 residues long. The CDR3 loop is CTSSQSGGYTDTQYF. Here the CDR3 DNA reads TGCACCAGCAGCCAGAGCGGGGGGTACACAGATACGCAGTATTTT.

The V gene is TRBV7-6, the J gene TRBJ1-1; D might be TRBD1 (5 bases). Germline loops: CDR1 SGHVS, CDR2 FNYEAQ. The ends were cut back, 2 bases at V and 4 bases at J, with 8 bases in the middle. The CDR3 runs 13 residues. CDR3 coding DNA: TGTGCCAGCAGCTTAACGAGGGGCACTGAAGCTTTCTTT. Its protein is CASSLTRGTEAFF.

V and J are TRBV5-8 and TRBJ1-1; D might be TRBD1 (6 bases). The CDR3 totals 13 residues. Looked up from germline, CDR1 is SGHTS and CDR2 is YDEGEE. V shed 10 bases and J shed 0 bases, with 13 bases lying between them. CDR3 bases: TGTGCCGGAGGGGGTCTGATGAACACTGAAGCTTTCTTT. It specifies CAGGGLMNTEAFF.

The chain employs TRBV5-6 and TRBJ2-5, with D possibly called TRBD1 or TRBD2 (5 bases each). Trimming took 4 bases from V and 13 from J, leaving 29 bases between them. Germline loops: CDR1 SGHDT, CDR2 YYEEEE. The CDR3 consists of 16 residues. The CDR3 loop is CASSPEGPDSSVPGYF. As DNA, the CDR3 is TGTGCCAGCAGCCCAGAGGGTCCCGACAGCTCAGTACCCGGGTACTTC.